The rows below give T cell receptor beta chains drawn from one sample of a study of T cell responses to AZD1222 COVID-19 vaccine. TCRdb keeps only in-frame clones here, not all; method: immunoSEQ multiplex PCR. The sample includes about 140,000 clones, approximately 80% of them seen just once. Material: peripheral blood, obtained on day 0 of AZD1222 vaccination. These receptors all come from an adult in good health. Both conserved end residues are part of each CDR3. A D gene is named only where the DNA matches it firmly. Some rows mark clone size as missing; the rest say once, few, many or name a class of expanded clone.

>.|.|TRBV30|TRBJ2-3
CAWSVGRGGTDTQYF
TGTGCCTGGAGTGTCGGCCGGGGCGGCACAGATACGCAGTATTTT
>TRBD1|.|TRBV30|TRBJ2-7
CAAMTGVGGLEQYF
TGTGCCGCTATGACAGGGGTGGGGGGTCTCGAGCAGTACTTC
>TRBD2|.|TRBV4-1|TRBJ2-5
CASKETSGALETQYF
TGCGCCAGCAAAGAGACTAGCGGGGCGTTAGAGACCCAGTACTTC
>TRBD1|.|TRBV27|TRBJ2-7
CASSRAGTGEGREQYF
TGTGCCAGCAGTCGAGCCGGGACAGGGGAAGGGCGGGAGCAGTACTTC
>TRBD1|.|TRBV30|TRBJ2-2
CACSGTGKTNTGELFF
TGTGCCTGCTCCGGGACAGGGAAAACGAACACCGGGGAGCTGTTTTTT
>.|.|TRBV18|TRBJ2-3
CASSPMGPTDTQYF
TGTGCCAGCTCACCGATGGGGCCCACAGATACGCAGTATTTT
>.|.|TRBV19|TRBJ1-5
CASSMAPDVNQPQHF
TGTGCCAGTAGTATGGCCCCCGATGTTAATCAGCCCCAGCATTTT
>.|.|TRBV19|TRBJ2-1
CASSIADLNSGEQFF
TGTGCCAGTAGTATTGCGGACCTAAATTCAGGGGAGCAGTTCTTC
>.|.|TRBV24-1|TRBJ1-1
CATSDLGLEAFF
TGTGCCACCAGTGATTTGGGTCTAGAAGCTTTCTTT
>.|few|TRBV27|TRBJ1-1
CASRTLGLRNTEAFF
TGTGCCAGCAGAACCCTAGGGCTCAGGAACACTGAAGCTTTCTTT
>.|.|TRBV28|TRBJ2-1
CASVKGGYANEQFF
TGTGCCAGCGTGAAGGGGGGGTACGCTAATGAGCAGTTCTTC
>.|.|TRBV7-2|TRBJ1-3
CASSLYEAVGSGNTIYF
TGTGCCAGCAGCTTATACGAGGCCGTAGGATCTGGAAACACCATATATTTT
>.|.|TRBV4-1|TRBJ1-4
CASSPQGTNEKLFF
TGCGCCAGCAGCCCGCAGGGGACTAATGAAAAACTGTTTTTT